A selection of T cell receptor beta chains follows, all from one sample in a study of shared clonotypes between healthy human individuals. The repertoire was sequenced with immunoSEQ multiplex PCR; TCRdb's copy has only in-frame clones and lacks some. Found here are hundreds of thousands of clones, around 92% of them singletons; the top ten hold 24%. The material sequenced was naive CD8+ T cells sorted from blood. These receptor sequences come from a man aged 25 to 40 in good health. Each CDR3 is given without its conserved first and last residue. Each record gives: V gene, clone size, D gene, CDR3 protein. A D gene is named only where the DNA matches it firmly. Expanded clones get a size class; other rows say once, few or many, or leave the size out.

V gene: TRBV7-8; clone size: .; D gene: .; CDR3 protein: ASSLADPILNTEAF
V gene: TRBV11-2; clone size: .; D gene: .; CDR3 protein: ASSLVGDTYYEQY
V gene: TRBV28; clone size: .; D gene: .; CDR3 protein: ASSLSFDEQF
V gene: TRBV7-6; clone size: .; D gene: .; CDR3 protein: ASMGRDGAF
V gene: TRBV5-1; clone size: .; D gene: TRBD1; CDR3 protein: ASSLGTGLDEQY
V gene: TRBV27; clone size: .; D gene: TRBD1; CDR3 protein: ASSPGLVGDRQQF
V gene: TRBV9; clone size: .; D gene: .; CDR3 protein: ASSPAGRGSYNEQF
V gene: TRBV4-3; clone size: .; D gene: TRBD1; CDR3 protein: ASSQAFAGTEYRYGYT
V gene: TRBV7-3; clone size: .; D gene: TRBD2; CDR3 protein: ASSALLAGDATQY
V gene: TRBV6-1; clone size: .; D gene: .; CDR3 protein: ASSEVYSGYEQY
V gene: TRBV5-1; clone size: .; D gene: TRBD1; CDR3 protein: ASSWTGTGDLYGYT
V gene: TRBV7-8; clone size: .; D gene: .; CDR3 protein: ASSLAPREKFYEQY
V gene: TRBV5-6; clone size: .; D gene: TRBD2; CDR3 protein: ASSGLAGGTPHTQY
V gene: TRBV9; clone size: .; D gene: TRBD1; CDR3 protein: ASSPGQSNQPQH
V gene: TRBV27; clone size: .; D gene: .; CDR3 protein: ASSSWREGVAYEQY
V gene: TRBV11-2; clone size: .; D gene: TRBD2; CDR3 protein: ASSFSPGLALGEQY
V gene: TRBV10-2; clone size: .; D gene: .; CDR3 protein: ATTILRDATYEQY
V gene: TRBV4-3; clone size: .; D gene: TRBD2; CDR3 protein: ASSQRLAEGTDTQY
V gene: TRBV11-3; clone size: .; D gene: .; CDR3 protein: ASSLGNEDTQY
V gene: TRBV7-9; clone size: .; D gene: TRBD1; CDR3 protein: ASSLGSPGQTISYEQY
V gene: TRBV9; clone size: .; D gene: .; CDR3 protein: ASSVTKDLIYNEQF
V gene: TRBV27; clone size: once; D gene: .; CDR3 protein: ASSLDRSNQPQH
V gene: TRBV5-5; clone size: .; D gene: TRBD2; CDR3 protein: ASSLTLSGSIDEQY
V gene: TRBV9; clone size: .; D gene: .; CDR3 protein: ASSEAPGPYNEQF
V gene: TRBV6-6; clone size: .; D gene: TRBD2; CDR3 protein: ASISGRDINGDEQF
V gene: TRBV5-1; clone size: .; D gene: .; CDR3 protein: ASSYRDSSYEQY
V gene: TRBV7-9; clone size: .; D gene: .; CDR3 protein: ASRRPEQETQY
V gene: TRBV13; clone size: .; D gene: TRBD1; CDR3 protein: ASSASDRADHYGYT
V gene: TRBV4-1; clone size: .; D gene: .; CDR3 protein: ASSQVAHSSYEQY
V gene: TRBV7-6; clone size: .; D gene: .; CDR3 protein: ASSLAQGQGETQY
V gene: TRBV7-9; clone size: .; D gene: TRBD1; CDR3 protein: ASSGTGSMNTEAF
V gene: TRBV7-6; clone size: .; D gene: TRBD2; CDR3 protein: ASSLVGRLAGGDTGELF
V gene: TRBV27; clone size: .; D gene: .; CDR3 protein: ASSFIPGDEQF
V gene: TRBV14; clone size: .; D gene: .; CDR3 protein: ASGPAAYNEQF
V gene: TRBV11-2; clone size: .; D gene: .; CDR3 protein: ASSLSGSAYEQY
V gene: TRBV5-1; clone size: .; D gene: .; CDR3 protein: ASSWRGVVTDTQY
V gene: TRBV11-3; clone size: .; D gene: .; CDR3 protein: ASSRRGSTDTQY
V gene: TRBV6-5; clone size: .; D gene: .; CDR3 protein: ASSPRQDSNQPQH
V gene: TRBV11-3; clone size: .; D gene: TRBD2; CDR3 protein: ASSRRLAGRDEQF
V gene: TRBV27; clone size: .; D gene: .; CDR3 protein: ASSLTSAQPQH
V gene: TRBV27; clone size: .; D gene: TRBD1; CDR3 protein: ASSSRQGINTEAF
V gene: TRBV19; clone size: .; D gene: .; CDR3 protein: ASSPSGPTDTQY
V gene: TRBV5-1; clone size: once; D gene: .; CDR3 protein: ASSSQDSNTGELF
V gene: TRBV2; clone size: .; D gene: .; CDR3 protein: ASSDVGVTDTQY
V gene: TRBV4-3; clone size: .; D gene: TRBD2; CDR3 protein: ASSQDLATSGYNEQF
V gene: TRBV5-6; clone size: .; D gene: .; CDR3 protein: ASSLVGGRGLTQEQY
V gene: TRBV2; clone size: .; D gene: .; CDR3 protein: ASIQGHTGELF
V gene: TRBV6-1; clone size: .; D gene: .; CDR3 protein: ASSVYGSYEQY